These 5 T cell receptor beta chains originate from one sample sequenced in a study of radiotherapy plus CTLA-4 blockade in lung cancer. Here immunoSEQ multiplex PCR was the method, and the copy in TCRdb shows in-frame clones only, minus some. The sample has about 80,000 clones, about four fifths seen once; the top ten hold roughly 0.87%. This specimen consisted of peripheral blood, obtained from a patient treated with radiotherapy plus ipilimumab. The receptors were sampled from a human donor with non-small cell lung cancer who had stable disease on radiotherapy plus ipilimumab.

Only one count was recorded for this clone. The DNA of the CDR3 is TGTGCCAGCAGACAGGGCCGGAATCAGCCCCAGCATTTT. It is translated as CASRQGRNQPQHF. The genes are TRBV2 and TRBJ1-5, with D tentatively TRBD1 (6 bases). Looked up from germline, CDR1 is SNHLY and CDR2 is FYNNEI. V was pared by 6 bases and J by 4 bases, with 10 bases between. The CDR3 has 13 residues.

The rearrangement links TRBV6-5 to TRBJ1-2, with D possibly matching TRBD1 (6 bases). V gave up 4 bases and J gave up 8 bases, with 23 bases separating them. CDR3 size: 16 residues. Per germline, CDR1 MNHEY and CDR2 SVGAGI. The CDR3 spells CASSSDRGSDLWGYTF. CDR3 sequence (DNA): TGTGCCAGCAGTTCGGACAGAGGGTCTGATCTATGGGGCTACACCTTC.

The chain's CDR3 is CASRSKGGGEKLFF. DNA of the CDR3: TGTGCCAGCAGGTCGAAAGGGGGCGGGGAAAAACTGTTTTTT. The J gene is TRBJ1-4, the V gene TRBV5-4; TRBD1 aligns across 7 bases. This CDR3 has 14 amino acids. Unmatched junction bases numbered 9, after V lost 5 bases and J lost 8 bases. Germline assignment: CDR1 SGHNT and CDR2 YYREEE (reference sequence).

The V and J genes are TRBV27 and TRBJ2-1, with TRBD2 matching 13 bases. The CDR3 has 15 amino acids. The germline gives CDR1 MNHEY, CDR2 SMNVEV (reference sequence). V was clipped by 5 bases and J by 6 bases; unmatched bases: 4. CDR3: CASSLRTSGGNEQFF. In DNA, the CDR3 is TGTGCCAGCAGTCTTCGGACTAGCGGGGGCAATGAGCAGTTCTTC.

The chain combines TRBV2 with TRBJ1-1; the D is unclear. V gave up 3 bases and J gave up 5 bases, with 13 bases separating them. The CDR3 is made up of 14 amino acids. Looked up from germline, CDR1 is SNHLY and CDR2 is FYNNEI. The CDR3 sequence: CASSDPNLSTEAFF. In DNA, the CDR3 is TGTGCCAGCAGTGACCCTAACCTTTCTACTGAAGCTTTCTTT.